Each of the 7 T cell receptor beta chains below was sequenced from the same sample in a study of blood T cells in healthy people across ages. Together with a sample-barcoded 5' primer, a J-beta primer mix was included in a second PCR lasting roughly 6 to 12 cycles. TCRdb itself ran the 5' RACE reads through MiXCR, one entry per CDR3 protein. This sample carries more than 750,000 distinct CDR3 sequences, approximately 32% of them seen once, and the ten largest clones take roughly 10%. The same data also contributed to another study, on T cells of mothers and their children.

Specimen: blood. These receptors all stem from a woman between 35 and 50 years old in good health.

There are many counts of this clonotype. The genes are TRBV29-1 and TRBJ2-1; TRBD1 aligns across 7 bases. The CDR3 length is 14 residues. The V gene end was trimmed by 2 bases and the J gene end by 2 bases; junction bases not matched to a gene: 3. CDR1 and CDR2 (germline): SQVTM, ANQGSEA. The CDR3 here is CSVEPTGPYNEQFF. CDR3 DNA: TGCAGCGTTGAACCGACAGGGCCCTACAATGAGCAGTTCTTC.

The gene calls are TRBV10-3 and TRBJ2-1; 8 bases fit TRBD2. The CDR3 covers 14 residues. Unmatched junction bases numbered 9, after V lost 2 bases and J lost 12 bases. Germline CDR1 is ENHRY and CDR2 is SYGVKD. For the CDR3, the DNA is TGTGCCATCAGTGAGGACGGGGGGGCAAAGGGGCAGTTCTTC. Translating gives CAISEDGGAKGQFF.

This clonotype was observed at least ten times. CDR3 in DNA: TGTGCCAGCAGTTTATCCCCTTCCTACGAGCAGTACTTC. This gives the protein CASSLSPSYEQYF. J is TRBJ2-7 and V is TRBV27; unclear D gene. This CDR3 is built from 13 residues. CDR1 MNHEY and CDR2 SMNVEV come from the germline V gene (reference sequence). Trimming left V 0 bases short and J 1 base short, with 4 bases between.

CDR3 nucleotide sequence: TGCGCCAGCAGCCAAGATTGGGGGACTTCTAACTATGGCTACACCTTC. It is translated as CASSQDWGTSNYGYTF. This chain connects TRBV4-3 to TRBJ1-2; D is perhaps TRBD1 (5 bases). Germline CDR1 reads LGHNA; CDR2 reads YSLEER. This CDR3 region has 16 residues. Trimming stripped 0 bases from V and 0 bases from J, with 11 bases between.

This clonotype was counted between two and nine times. The chain has TRBV5-1 and TRBJ2-7; 9 positions agree with TRBD1. After removal of 8 bases from V and 6 bases from J, the junction contained 15 bases not matched to a gene. The CDR3 is made up of 15 amino acids. CDR1 and CDR2 (germline): SGHRS, YFSETQ. The CDR3, as DNA: TGCGCCAGGAGCACTTACCCGGGACAGGGAGCCGAGCAGTACTTC. It specifies CARSTYPGQGAEQYF.

This clonotype was observed a handful of times. The CDR3 region has the DNA TGCGCCAGCAGCTTGCTTCCCGATTACAATGAGCAGTTCTTC. Its translation is CASSLLPDYNEQFF. The chain recombines TRBV5-1 with TRBJ2-1; D gene uncertain. This CDR3 contains 14 residues. Germline assignment: CDR1 SGHRS and CDR2 YFSETQ. The germline V and J ends were trimmed by 1 base and 4 bases, with 9 bases remaining between them.

This clonotype was counted ten times or more. This chain links TRBV20-1 with TRBJ2-7; D uncertain. CDR1 and CDR2 from the germline V gene are DFQATT and SNEGSKA (reference sequence). CDR3 length: 13 residues. The germline V and J ends were trimmed by 6 bases and 0 bases, with 12 bases remaining between them. As DNA, the CDR3 is TGCAGTGCCCAGGAGACATACTCCTACGAGCAGTACTTC. Translation gives CSAQETYSYEQYF.